This paragraph covers one TCR beta chain sequence. Its cognate antigen is unknown. The entry originates in a study of cytomegalovirus exposure and HLA in healthy donors. The PCR ran on 60 Vbeta and 13 Jbeta primers. Here immunoSEQ multiplex PCR was the method, and the copy in TCRdb shows in-frame clones only, minus some. The sample records around 200,000 clones, roughly 80% being singletons. The CDR3 spans 18 residues. V dropped 6 bases and J dropped 3; count of bases not matched to a gene: 17. The germline CDR1 and CDR2 sequences are SNHLY and FYNNEI. General study points: Association of a missense DCLRE1C variant with TCR beta V- and J-gene trimming was reported in a later analysis.

The rearrangement uses TRBV2 and TRBJ2-1; 7 nucleotides match TRBD2. This TCR was sampled from a man aged 50 or older in good health and CMV-seronegative. The sequencing sample was made of PBMCs. This CDR3 reads CASRKTFLAGQNYNEQFF. CDR3 bases: TGTGCCAGCAGAAAGACCTTTTTAGCGGGCCAAAACTACAATGAGCAGTTCTTC.